Included here is one T cell receptor (beta chain) sequence, with context. These data are taken from a study of blood T cell repertoires in COVID-19. Germline CDR1 MNHEY, CDR2 SMNVEV (reference sequence). V lost 8 bases to trimming and J lost 0 bases, with 16 bases between them. The CDR3 is 16 amino acids. Source study methods: Reference gene primer amplification yielded estimated nucleated cell counts. Data came from immunoSEQ multiplex PCR; TCRdb stores just in-frame clones and leaves some out. That table gives V, J and clone size, and the DNA gave D and trimming. Of about 220,000 clones in the sample, 70% to 85% were seen once. Before being deemed recovered, Cohort 3 donors had two negative PCRs, clearance, or symptom resolution.

The clonotype was recovered from a woman aged 55-75 years who had recovered from COVID-19. V and J are TRBV27 and TRBJ2-2, with D possibly TRBD2 on 7 matching bases. The specimen was PBMCs or T cells enriched from blood (not recorded which). The CDR3 sequence: CASRRGAQSNTGELFF. CDR3 nucleotide sequence: TGTGCCAGCCGACGGGGGGCTCAATCGAACACCGGGGAGCTGTTTTTT.